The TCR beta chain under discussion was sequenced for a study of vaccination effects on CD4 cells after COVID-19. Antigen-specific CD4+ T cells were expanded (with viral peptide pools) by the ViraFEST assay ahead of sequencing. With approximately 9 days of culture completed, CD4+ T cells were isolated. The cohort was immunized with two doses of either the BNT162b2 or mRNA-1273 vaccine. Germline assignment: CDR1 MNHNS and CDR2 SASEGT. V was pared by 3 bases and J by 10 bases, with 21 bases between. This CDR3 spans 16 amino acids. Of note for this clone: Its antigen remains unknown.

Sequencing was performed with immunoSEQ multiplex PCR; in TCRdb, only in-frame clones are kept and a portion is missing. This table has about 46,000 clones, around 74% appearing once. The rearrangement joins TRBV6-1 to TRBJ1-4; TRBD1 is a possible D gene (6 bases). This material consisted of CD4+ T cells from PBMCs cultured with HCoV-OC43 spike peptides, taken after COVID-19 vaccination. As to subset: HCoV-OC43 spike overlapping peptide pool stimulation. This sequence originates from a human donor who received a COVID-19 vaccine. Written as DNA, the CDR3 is TGTGCCAGCAGTGACATACAGGGTTGGAAGGTCCCAAAACTGTTTTTT. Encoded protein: CASSDIQGWKVPKLFF.